One TCR beta chain is described in this entry. Its antigen remains unknown. This entry is derived from a study of post-analysis software for immune sequencing data. V trimming: 6 bases; J trimming: 6 bases; junction bases outside the gene matches: 5. The CDR3 covers 15 residues. In germline, CDR1 is DFQATT, CDR2 SNEGSKA (reference sequence). cDNA libraries of TCR beta carried unique molecular identifiers. TCRdb ran MiXCR on the PCR reads and lists one entry per CDR3 protein. Among 700,000 to 900,000 distinct CDR3 sequences, 46% were seen once, and the ten largest hold roughly 4.5%. Study outcomes and limitations: TRBV5-6, TRBV5-1 and TRBV20-1 belonged to a set of roughly 5 TRBV segments that were more frequent in patients than controls. Strong co-clustering by F measure linked samples that shared a preparation batch.

The chain couples TRBV20-1 to TRBJ2-1, with 16 bases identical to TRBD2. This TCR derives from a girl aged 5-17 years with multiple sclerosis. The specimen was blood. The CDR3 DNA reads as TGCAGTGCCGCCGGGACTAGCGGGAGGGGCAATGAGCAGTTCTTC. Its translation: CSAAGTSGRGNEQFF.